The 5 T cell receptor beta chains below come from one sample, sequenced in a study of persistence of HIV-infected CD4 T cells. These receptors' antigens are unknown. An overlapping HIV-1 Gag peptide pool stimulated these cells at about 1 ug/peptide/mL. Memory cells lacking CD40L and CD69 with high CD45RO were sorted. This was the immunoSEQ version 4 assay in survey mode. TCRdb's copy holds only in-frame clones and misses some; the assay was immunoSEQ multiplex PCR. The repertoire consists of about 36,000 clones, with approximately 78% occurring once and the leading ten covering roughly 0.97%. The specimen was cultured CD4+ T cells from PBMCs, collected from a patient who received antiretroviral therapy. The source is an adult with HIV. The donor label of this sample is uncertain.

The rearrangement joins TRBV5-6 to TRBJ1-2; TRBD1 aligns across 8 bases. Germline CDR1 reads SGHDT; CDR2 reads YYEEEE. The junction had 3 bases not matched to a gene; V was cut back by 3 bases and J by 5 bases. The CDR3 consists of 13 residues. CDR3: CASSWDRSYGYTF. The CDR3 bases are TGTGCCAGCAGCTGGGACAGGTCTTATGGCTACACCTTC.

In this sample, this clone turned up a few times. As DNA, the CDR3 is TGTGCCTGGAGTGTAACACGCTCTGGAAACACCATATATTTT. Its protein product is CAWSVTRSGNTIYF. The chain carries TRBV30 and TRBJ1-3; no reliable D call. The CDR3 has 14 residues. Per germline, CDR1 GTSNPN and CDR2 SVGIG (reference sequence). V was shortened by 0 bases and J by 0 bases, with 6 bases between the two germline ends.

This clone was counted a single time. J is TRBJ1-1 and V is TRBV15; a weak D match, TRBD1 (6 bases). Per the germline V gene, CDR1 is LNHNV and CDR2 is YYDKDF (reference sequence). The CDR3 loop spans 14 amino acids. Trimming shortened V by 4 bases and J by 2 bases, and 11 bases separated the two germline ends. This CDR3 is CATSKAGANTEAFF. In nucleotides, the CDR3 is TGTGCCACCAGCAAGGCAGGGGCCAACACTGAAGCTTTCTTT.

The gene calls are TRBV5-1 and TRBJ2-5, with TRBD1 matching over 7 bases. The CDR3 consists of 14 residues. Trimming cost V 3 bases and J 2 bases; bases outside gene matches: 4. Germline lookup yields CDR1 SGHRS and CDR2 YFSETQ. CDR3 bases: TGCGCCAGCAGCTCCAAGACAGGGCAAGAGACCCAGTACTTC. Residues: CASSSKTGQETQYF.

The chain couples TRBV5-5 to TRBJ1-1, with unresolved D. Germline V gene lookup returns CDR1 SGHKS and CDR2 YYEKEE (reference sequence). Trimming shortened V by 2 bases and J by 0 bases, and 5 bases separated the two germline ends. The CDR3 runs to 13 residues. The CDR3 here is CASSLVMNTEAFF. Written as DNA, the CDR3 is TGTGCCAGCAGCTTAGTCATGAACACTGAAGCTTTCTTT.